This section outlines one TCR beta chain sequence together with its context. Its target antigen remains unknown. No base quality values were provided; no much bigger clone lies one nucleotide off. TCRbeta CDR3 regions were amplified from genomic DNA by means of the immunoSEQ Assay, a bias-controlled multiplex PCR. The authors processed their data as follows. The number of nucleated cells in each sample was estimated from the amplification of reference gene primers within the assay. To quantify the absolute abundance of each unique TCRbeta CDR3 rearrangement, sequence reads were collapsed and filtered. For each sample, productive Simpson clonality was calculated by taking the square root of Simpson's diversity index across productive rearrangements. The table was pulled from immuneACCESS by TCRdb, which kept in-frame rearrangements only. Such tables lose some clones; where checked, under half of the loss comes from unresolved V genes, and the rest has no known cause. The V and J calls and clone size come from that table; D and trimming were worked out from the DNA. The sample contains 120,000 or so clones, over 75% of them found a single time. The top ten clones comprise 5% to 8% of the sample.

This sample is part of a study of blood T cell repertoires in COVID-19 (dated by TCRdb to about 2020). With respect to the entire study: Samples from collaborators originated in the United States, Italy and Spain and spanned both the acute and convalescent phases of COVID-19. A freely available public database, intended as a resource for researchers studying the immune response to SARS-CoV-2, is where the repertoires were released. Subjects who had been exposed to COVID-19, were actively infected with it, or had recovered from it provided the deeply sampled blood TCRbeta repertoires that made up the dataset. The sample metadata nearly always contained a de-identified subject ID, COVID-19 status, age in years and sex. Where available, HLA class I and class II types were obtained from metadata supplied by the sample provider rather than from assay-based typing. The material from the prospective study consisted of cDNA or gDNA derived from T cells, B-cell-depleted T cells, or PBMCs. Samples came from the ongoing ImmuneRACE study (first 160 participants) plus 1,254 subjects from 6 global collaborators. On the study overall, not on this receptor specifically: Clinical and demographic metadata were provided uncurated, with the amount varying by source and participant.

Whole blood was collected in K2EDTA tubes by collaborating institutions according to the institutions' own protocols. For TCRbeta analysis, collaborators shipped samples in one of three forms: frozen whole blood, isolated PBMCs, or DNA extracted from either of those sample types. Trimming takes 1 base from V and 6 bases from J, and the germline ends sit 10 bases apart. CDR1 and CDR2 were assigned from the germline V gene (reference sequence) as SEHNR and FQNEAQ. Reading from cysteine to phenylalanine, the CDR3 counts 14 amino acids. Only the CDR3 region is kept as DNA, spanning 42 bases read in frame from base 1.

This clonotype was sampled from a man at least 80 years old with active or convalescent COVID-19. Input material: peripheral blood. The rearrangement combines TRBV7-9 with TRBJ1-5, and the D gene may be TRBD1, 6 bases matching. The CDR3 reads CASSLVGAGQPQHF. The DNA sequence follows: TGTGCCAGCAGCTTAGTGGGGGCAGGTCAGCCCCAGCATTTT.